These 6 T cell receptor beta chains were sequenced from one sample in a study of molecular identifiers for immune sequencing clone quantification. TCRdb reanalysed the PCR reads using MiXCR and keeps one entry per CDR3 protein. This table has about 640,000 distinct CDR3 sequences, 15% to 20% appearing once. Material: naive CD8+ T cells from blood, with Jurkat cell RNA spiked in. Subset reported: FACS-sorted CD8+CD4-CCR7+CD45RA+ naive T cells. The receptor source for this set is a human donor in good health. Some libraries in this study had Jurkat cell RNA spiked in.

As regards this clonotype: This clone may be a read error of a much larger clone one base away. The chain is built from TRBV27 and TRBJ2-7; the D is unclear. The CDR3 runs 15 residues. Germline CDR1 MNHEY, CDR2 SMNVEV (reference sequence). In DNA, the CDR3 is TGTGCCAGCAGTTTATCGAGTGGCGGACCCTACGAGCAGCACTTC. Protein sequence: CASSLSSGGPYEQHF.

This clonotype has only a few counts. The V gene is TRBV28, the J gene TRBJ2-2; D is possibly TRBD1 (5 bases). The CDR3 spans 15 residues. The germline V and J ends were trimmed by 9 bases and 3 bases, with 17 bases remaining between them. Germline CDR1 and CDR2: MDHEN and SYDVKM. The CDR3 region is CARTPGLYDTGELFF. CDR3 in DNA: TGTGCCAGAACGCCAGGGTTATATGACACCGGGGAGCTGTTTTTT.

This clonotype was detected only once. The CDR3 spells CAYPGGLGTQYF. The CDR3 bases are TGTGCCTACCCTGGAGGTCTGGGGACCCAGTACTTC. The J gene is TRBJ2-5, the V gene TRBV21-1; the table assigns TRBD1, which was not confirmed against the DNA. TRBV21-1 counts as a pseudogene. This CDR3 contains 12 residues.

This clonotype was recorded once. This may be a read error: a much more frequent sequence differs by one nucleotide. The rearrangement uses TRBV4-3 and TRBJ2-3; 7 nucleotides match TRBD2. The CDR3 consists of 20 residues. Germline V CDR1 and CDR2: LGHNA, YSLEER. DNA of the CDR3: TGCGCCAGCAGCCAAGATCTCTCGGGCGGACTAGGGAGGGGCACAGGTACGCAGTATTTT. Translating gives CASSQDLSGGLGRGTGTQYF.

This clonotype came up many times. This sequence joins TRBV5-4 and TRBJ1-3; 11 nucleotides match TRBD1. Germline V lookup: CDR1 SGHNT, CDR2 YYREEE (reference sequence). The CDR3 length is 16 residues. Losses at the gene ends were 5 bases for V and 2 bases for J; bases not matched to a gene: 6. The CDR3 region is CASSRPGQGAGNTIYF. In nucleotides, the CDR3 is TGTGCCAGCAGTCGCCCGGGACAGGGGGCTGGAAACACCATATATTTT.

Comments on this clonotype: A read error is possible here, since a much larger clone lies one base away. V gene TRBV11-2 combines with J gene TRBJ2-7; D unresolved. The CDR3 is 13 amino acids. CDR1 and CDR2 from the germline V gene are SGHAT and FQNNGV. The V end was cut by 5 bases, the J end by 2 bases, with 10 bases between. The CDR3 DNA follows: TGTGCCAGCAGCCACCATACCCCCTACGAGCAGTACTTC. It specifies CASSHHTPYEQYF.